The rows below give T cell receptor beta chains drawn from one sample of a study. TCRdb used MiXCR to reprocess the 5' RACE reads, holding one entry per CDR3 protein. The data show roughly 45,000 distinct CDR3 sequences, with 20% to 25% seen just once and 4.3% held by the top ten. Sequences were obtained from Tregs sorted from a lymph node. Receptor source: a female donor with breast cancer. Each CDR3 is given with its conserved first and last residue. The D gene is left open where the match is weak. Only part of the rows carry a size: once, few, many, or a class if the clone is expanded.

clone_size d_call j_call v_call cdr3_aa cdr3_nt
many . TRBJ2-5 TRBV15 CATSRVAHTGETQYF TGTGCCACCAGCAGAGTTGCCCACACGGGGGAGACCCAGTACTTC
. . TRBJ2-7 TRBV20-1 CSARTSLPPYEQYF TGCAGTGCTAGAACGAGCCTACCCCCCTACGAGCAGTACTTC
few . TRBJ2-1 TRBV7-9 CASSHRSTDEQFF TGTGCCAGCAGCCACCGTAGCACCGATGAGCAGTTCTTC
. . TRBJ2-5 TRBV28 CASSLFLGLQETQYF TGTGCCAGCAGTTTATTTTTGGGACTCCAAGAGACCCAGTACTTC
many . TRBJ2-4 TRBV20-1 CSAISLAKNIQYF TGCAGTGCTATTTCTCTAGCCAAAAACATTCAGTACTTC
. . TRBJ2-5 TRBV7-3 CAGSLKGGKEETQYF TGTGCCGGCAGCTTAAAGGGAGGTAAAGAAGAGACCCAGTACTTC
few TRBD1 TRBJ1-5 TRBV5-6 CASSQQLQGSNQPQHF TGTGCCAGCAGCCAACAGTTACAGGGGAGCAATCAGCCCCAGCATTTT
. . TRBJ1-2 TRBV13 CASSHGQSYGYTF TGTGCCAGCTCTCACGGGCAGAGCTATGGCTACACCTTC
. TRBD2 TRBJ2-7 TRBV11-2 CASSLGTSGIDEQYF TGTGCCAGCAGCTTAGGTACTAGCGGGATCGACGAGCAGTACTTC
many . TRBJ1-1 TRBV24-1 CATSVPQGEAFF TGTGCCACCAGTGTCCCCCAGGGCGAAGCTTTCTTT
. . TRBJ1-6 TRBV27 CESSTGRNSPLNF TGTGAAAGCAGTACAGGGAGGAATTCACCCCTAAACTTT
. . TRBJ1-6 TRBV4-1 CASSSRQGGDSPLHF TGCGCCAGCAGCTCACGCCAGGGCGGGGATTCACCCCTCCACTTT
. TRBD1 TRBJ2-2 TRBV4-1 CASSQNRGTGELFF TGCGCCAGCAGCCAAAACAGGGGGACCGGGGAGCTGTTTTTT
. TRBD2 TRBJ2-5 TRBV9 CASSGKGLAGAQETQYF TGTGCCAGCAGCGGGAAAGGACTAGCGGGAGCGCAAGAGACCCAGTACTTC
. TRBD2 TRBJ2-7 TRBV28 CASSSTGASGSYEQYF TGTGCCAGCAGTTCTACCGGGGCTAGCGGCTCCTACGAGCAGTACTTC
many . TRBJ1-1 TRBV12-3/TRBV12-4 CASSLYGNTEAFF TGTGCCAGCAGTTTATATGGGAACACTGAAGCTTTCTTT
. . TRBJ1-1 TRBV30 CAWGGGGLTEAFF TGTGCCTGGGGAGGCGGGGGGCTCACTGAAGCTTTCTTT
many TRBD1 TRBJ2-7 TRBV12-3/TRBV12-4 CASSTTGTGDYEQYF TGTGCCAGCAGCACAACCGGGACAGGCGACTACGAGCAGTACTTC
many . TRBJ2-1 TRBV6-5 CASSEGQLNYNEQFF TGTGCCAGCAGTGAGGGACAACTAAACTACAATGAGCAGTTCTTC
. . TRBJ2-2 TRBV28 CASNHGRGQQHTGELFF TGTGCCAGCAACCATGGGAGAGGACAGCAACACACCGGGGAGCTGTTTTTT
. TRBD2 TRBJ2-7 TRBV7-9 CASTSAQAGDPYEQYF TGTGCCAGCACCTCGGCCCAAGCGGGAGACCCCTACGAGCAGTACTTC
many . TRBJ2-7 TRBV2 CASGEYYEQYF TGTGCCAGCGGGGAGTACTACGAGCAGTACTTC
. . TRBJ2-3 TRBV9 CAGRDRRTDTQYF TGTGCCGGCAGAGATCGGAGGACAGATACGCAGTATTTT
many . TRBJ1-5 TRBV4-2 CASSQVGGAGNQPQHF TGTGCCAGCAGCCAAGTGGGGGGTGCGGGCAATCAGCCCCAACATTTT
medium-sized . TRBJ2-7 TRBV7-2 CASSLEPGAYEQYF TGTGCCAGCAGCTTAGAGCCGGGTGCCTACGAGCAGTACTTC
. TRBD1 TRBJ2-5 TRBV5-8 CASSTRQGFETQYF TGTGCCAGCAGCACCCGACAGGGATTTGAGACCCAGTACTTC
many TRBD1 TRBJ2-1 TRBV12-3/TRBV12-4 CASSPDKGAGPYNEQFF TGTGCCAGCAGTCCTGACAAGGGGGCGGGCCCCTACAATGAGCAGTTCTTC
. . TRBJ2-3 TRBV20-1 CSAGGRGRLAVTDTRYF TGCAGTGCCGGGGGGAGGGGGCGGCTAGCGGTTACAGATACGCGGTATTTT
. TRBD1 TRBJ1-1 TRBV20-1 CSARDRGRNTEAFF TGCAGTGCACGGGACAGGGGGCGTAACACTGAAGCTTTCTTT
few TRBD1 TRBJ1-1 TRBV28 CASSFPGQKNTEAFF TGTGCCAGCAGTTTTCCGGGACAGAAGAACACTGAAGCTTTCTTT
many . TRBJ2-2 TRBV12-3/TRBV12-4 CASRHQGFAGELFF TGTGCCAGCCGACATCAGGGATTCGCCGGGGAGCTGTTTTTT
many . TRBJ2-5 TRBV28 CASSLRSGLSSETQYF TGTGCCAGCAGTTTAAGGTCGGGGCTCTCGTCAGAGACCCAGTACTTC
. . TRBJ2-2 TRBV29-1 CSVAGDGGELFF TGCAGCGTTGCTGGGGATGGCGGGGAGCTGTTTTTT
few . TRBJ2-2 TRBV5-1 CAGSLRGPYTGELFF TGCGCCGGCAGCTTGCGGGGACCCTACACCGGGGAGCTGTTTTTT
many . TRBJ2-4 TRBV27 CASRGRVPQNIQYF TGTGCCAGCAGGGGCAGGGTTCCCCAAAACATTCAGTACTTC
many . TRBJ1-1 TRBV10-3 CAVSANTEAFF TGTGCCGTGTCGGCAAACACTGAAGCTTTCTTT
many . TRBJ2-1 TRBV6-4 CASSGRAASSYNEQFF TGTGCCAGCAGTGGCCGGGCCGCGAGCTCCTACAATGAGCAGTTCTTC
. TRBD1 TRBJ2-7 TRBV19 CASGAGTGTYEQYF TGTGCCAGTGGAGCCGGGACAGGAACCTACGAGCAGTACTTC
many TRBD1 TRBJ1-5 TRBV5-6 CASSSTGSSQPQHF TGTGCCAGCAGCTCGACAGGGTCCAGTCAGCCCCAGCATTTT
many . TRBJ2-7 TRBV7-9 CASSPGREQYF TGTGCCAGCAGCCCCGGGCGCGAGCAGTACTTC
few . TRBJ1-2 TRBV28 CASRRDRDGGYTF TGTGCCAGCAGGCGTGACCGGGATGGAGGCTACACCTTC
. . TRBJ2-1 TRBV20-1 CSARDRTSYDEQFF TGCAGTGCTAGAGATCGCACTAGCTACGATGAGCAGTTCTTC
few . TRBJ2-3 TRBV20-1 CSASDPGSDTQYF TGCAGTGCTAGTGACCCCGGGTCAGATACGCAGTATTTT
once TRBD1 TRBJ1-1 TRBV2 CASSVKGQGGTEAFF TGTGCCAGCAGTGTAAAGGGACAGGGCGGGACTGAAGCTTTCTTT
. . TRBJ2-5 TRBV5-1 CASSLSGAAQYF TGCGCCAGCAGCTTGTCCGGGGCGGCCCAGTACTTC
. . TRBJ2-2 TRBV27 CASSLFGQISGELFF TGTGCCAGCAGTTTGTTCGGACAGATCTCCGGGGAGCTGTTTTTT
. . TRBJ1-2 TRBV6-5 CASSGTQATYGYTF TGTGCCAGCAGTGGAACACAGGCCACCTATGGCTACACCTTC
. TRBD1 TRBJ2-5 TRBV28 CASSPWTGSDQETQYF TGTGCCAGCAGTCCCTGGACAGGGAGCGACCAAGAGACCCAGTACTTC
few TRBD1 TRBJ2-7 TRBV28 CASTGTVYEQYF TGTGCCAGTACCGGGACAGTCTACGAGCAGTACTTC
. . TRBJ2-5 TRBV5-6 CASSWLDQETQYF TGTGCCAGCAGCTGGTTAGATCAAGAGACCCAGTACTTC
many . TRBJ2-1 TRBV7-9 CASSLQGPNNEQFF TGTGCCAGCAGCTTACAAGGACCAAACAATGAGCAGTTCTTC
many TRBD2 TRBJ2-3 TRBV9 CASSGLAGGGDTQYF TGTGCCAGCAGCGGATTAGCGGGAGGAGGAGATACGCAGTATTTT
. TRBD2 TRBJ2-2 TRBV5-6 CASSLALRLAGNTGELFF TGTGCCAGCAGCTTGGCTCTCCGACTAGCGGGTAACACCGGGGAGCTGTTTTTT